This TCR beta chain was found in a study of T cells in localized non-small cell lung cancer. On this clone: The antigen is unknown.

Profiling relied on immunoSEQ multiplex PCR, and the TCRdb table lists in-frame clones only, not all of them. The data show roughly 66,000 clones, with 85% to 90% seen just once and around 1.8% held by the top ten. Germline values: CDR1 PRHDT, CDR2 FYEKMQ (reference sequence). The CDR3 runs 15 residues. V lost 0 bases to trimming and J lost 3 bases, with 8 bases between them. Study observations and caveats: Blood T cell density predicted longer survival; adjacent-lung clonality, shorter. Because sequencing included only one region (of the tumor), heterogeneity remains possible.

The source is a woman between 40 and 69 years old with stage I lung adenocarcinoma. This chain connects TRBV13 to TRBJ2-2; D possibly uses TRBD1 or TRBD2 (5 bases each). The starting material was peripheral blood, obtained before any cancer treatment. DNA of the CDR3: TGTGCCAGCAGCTTAGGCGGGGCTTACACCGGGGAGCTGTTTTTT. It specifies CASSLGGAYTGELFF.